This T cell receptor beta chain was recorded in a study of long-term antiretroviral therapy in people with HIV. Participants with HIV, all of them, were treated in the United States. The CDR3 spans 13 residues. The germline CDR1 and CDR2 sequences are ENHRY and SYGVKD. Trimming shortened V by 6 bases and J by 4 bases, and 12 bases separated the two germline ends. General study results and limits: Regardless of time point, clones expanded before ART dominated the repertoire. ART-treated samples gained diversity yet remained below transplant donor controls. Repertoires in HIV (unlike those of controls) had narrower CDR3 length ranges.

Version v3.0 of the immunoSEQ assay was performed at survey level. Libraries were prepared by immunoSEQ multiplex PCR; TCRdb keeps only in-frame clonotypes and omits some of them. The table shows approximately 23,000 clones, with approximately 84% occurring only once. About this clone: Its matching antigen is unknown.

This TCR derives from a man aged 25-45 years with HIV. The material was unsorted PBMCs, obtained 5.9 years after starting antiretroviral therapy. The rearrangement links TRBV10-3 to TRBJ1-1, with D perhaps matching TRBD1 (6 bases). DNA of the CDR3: TGTGCCATCAGCTACAGGGAAGGCACTGAAGCTTTCTTT. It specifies CAISYREGTEAFF.